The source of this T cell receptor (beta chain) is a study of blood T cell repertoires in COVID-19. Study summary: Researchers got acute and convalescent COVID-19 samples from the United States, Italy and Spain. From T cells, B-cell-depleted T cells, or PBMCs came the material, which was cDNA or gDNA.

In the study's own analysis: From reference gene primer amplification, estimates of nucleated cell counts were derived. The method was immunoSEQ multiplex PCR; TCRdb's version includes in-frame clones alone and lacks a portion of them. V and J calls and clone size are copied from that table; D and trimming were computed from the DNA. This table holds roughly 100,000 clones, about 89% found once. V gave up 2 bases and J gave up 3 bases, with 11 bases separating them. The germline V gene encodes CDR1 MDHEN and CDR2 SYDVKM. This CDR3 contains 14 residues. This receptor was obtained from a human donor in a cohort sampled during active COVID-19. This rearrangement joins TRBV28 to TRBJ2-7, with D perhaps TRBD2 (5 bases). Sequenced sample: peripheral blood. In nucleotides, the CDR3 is TGTGCCAGCAGTTTAGGAGGCGCCGTCTACGAGCAGTACTTC. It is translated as CASSLGGAVYEQYF.